This TCR beta chain was retrieved from a study of CD8 T cells in ankylosing spondylitis. Study-wide results and caveats: A TCR beta motif made of several highly homologous variants seemed typical of ankylosing spondylitis blood. Disease-linked clones were reportedly significantly enriched in matched ankylosing spondylitis synovial fluid. Disease-linked clones displayed a CD8+ phenotype and appeared relatively rarely in peripheral blood.

With molecular barcodes, quantitative 5'-RACE was used to make the TCR beta libraries. TCRdb re-called the 5' RACE reads through MiXCR, storing one row per CDR3 protein. The sample has 350,000 to 400,000 distinct CDR3 sequences, 20% seen once. Looked up from germline, CDR1 is MNHEY and CDR2 is SMNVEV (reference sequence). Trimming stripped 6 bases from V and 1 base from J, with 18 bases between. The CDR3 runs 16 residues. This clonotype occurred a few times. Its specificity is unknown. Sequencing was carried out using blood, either unsorted or a sorted T cell fraction (not recorded which). The chain links TRBV27 to TRBJ1-1; a possible D gene is TRBD1 (5 bases). This sequence originates from a male donor with ankylosing spondylitis or in good health (not recorded which). The CDR3, as DNA: TGTGCCAGCAGAACCGGGACGAACCAGAGGAACACTGAAGCTTTCTTT. This translates into CASRTGTNQRNTEAFF.